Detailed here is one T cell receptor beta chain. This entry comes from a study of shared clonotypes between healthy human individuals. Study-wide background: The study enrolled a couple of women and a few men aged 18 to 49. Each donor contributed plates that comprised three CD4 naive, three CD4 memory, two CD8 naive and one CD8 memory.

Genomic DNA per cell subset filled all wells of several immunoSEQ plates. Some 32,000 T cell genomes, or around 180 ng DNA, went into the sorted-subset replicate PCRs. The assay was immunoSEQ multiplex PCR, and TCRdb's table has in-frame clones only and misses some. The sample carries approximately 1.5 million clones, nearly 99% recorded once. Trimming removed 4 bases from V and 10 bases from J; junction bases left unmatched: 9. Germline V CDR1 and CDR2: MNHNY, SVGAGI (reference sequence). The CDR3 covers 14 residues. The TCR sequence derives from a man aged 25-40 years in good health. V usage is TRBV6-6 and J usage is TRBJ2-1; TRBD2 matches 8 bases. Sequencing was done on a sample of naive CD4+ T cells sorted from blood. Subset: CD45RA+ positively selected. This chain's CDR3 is CASSSGLVSGEQFF. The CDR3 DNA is TGTGCCAGCAGTTCGGGACTAGTATCGGGCGAGCAGTTCTTC.